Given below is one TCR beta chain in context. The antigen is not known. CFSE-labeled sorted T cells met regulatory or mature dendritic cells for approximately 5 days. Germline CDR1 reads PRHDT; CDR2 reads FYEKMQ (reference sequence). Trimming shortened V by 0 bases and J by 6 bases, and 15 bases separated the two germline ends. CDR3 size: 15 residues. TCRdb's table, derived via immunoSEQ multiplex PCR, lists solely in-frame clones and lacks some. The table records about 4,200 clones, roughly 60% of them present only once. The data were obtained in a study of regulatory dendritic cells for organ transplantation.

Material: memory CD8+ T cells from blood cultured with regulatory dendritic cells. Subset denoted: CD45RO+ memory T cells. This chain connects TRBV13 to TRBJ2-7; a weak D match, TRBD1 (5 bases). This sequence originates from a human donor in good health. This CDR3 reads CASSLGWTPAPEQYF. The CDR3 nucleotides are TGTGCCAGCAGCTTAGGTTGGACACCCGCTCCCGAGCAGTACTTC.